The 7 T cell receptor beta chains in this list originate from one sample, sequenced in a study of cytomegalovirus exposure and HLA in healthy donors. The primer mix had 60 Vbeta and 13 Jbeta primers. Repertoires were generated with immunoSEQ multiplex PCR, while TCRdb's copy carries only in-frame clones and drops some. Of 100,000 to 150,000 clones listed, under 80% were seen once; the top ten hold approximately 3.8%. The sequenced sample consisted of PBMCs. The receptors stem from a man in his forties or fifties in good health and CMV-seropositive.

This rearrangement joins TRBV5-5 to TRBJ1-1; possible D gene TRBD1, 5 bases. The CDR3 has 15 residues. Trimming cost V 1 base and J 2 bases, with 12 bases left between them. Germline CDR1 is SGHKS and CDR2 is YYEKEE (reference sequence). The CDR3 here is CASSLQNRINTEAFF. Written as DNA, the CDR3 is TGTGCCAGCAGCTTGCAGAACAGGATTAACACTGAAGCTTTCTTT.

V usage is TRBV15 and J usage is TRBJ2-1, with 7 positions matching TRBD2. Germline trimming cut 1 base from V and 2 bases from J; bases unmatched to any gene: 5. Germline CDR1 LNHNV, CDR2 YYDKDF (reference sequence). CDR3 size: 16 residues. In nucleotides, the CDR3 is TGTGCCACCAGCAGAGTAGCGGGCACGACCTACAATGAGCAGTTCTTC. Protein sequence: CATSRVAGTTYNEQFF.

This chain uses TRBV5-4 with TRBJ2-5; D possibly corresponds to TRBD1 (6 bases). Trimming removed 0 bases at V and 5 bases at J, with 11 bases between. CDR1 and CDR2 (germline): SGHNT, YYREEE (reference sequence). This CDR3 region has 14 residues. The CDR3 region is CASSLVGGGETQYF. CDR3 bases: TGTGCCAGCAGCTTGGTTGGGGGCGGCGAGACCCAGTACTTC.

The V call is TRBV28, the J call TRBJ2-5, with TRBD2 matching 11 bases. Germline V gives CDR1 MDHEN, CDR2 SYDVKM. The CDR3 loop spans 17 amino acids. Losses at the gene ends were 1 base for V and 3 bases for J; bases not matched to a gene: 7. CDR3 coding DNA: TGTGCCAGCAGTTTATTAACACTAGCGGGAGAGGAAGAGACCCAGTACTTC. It is translated as CASSLLTLAGEEETQYF.

V and J are TRBV4-2 and TRBJ2-7, with D perhaps matching TRBD1 (6 bases). V was pared by 2 bases and J by 2 bases, with 16 bases between. Germline V gene lookup returns CDR1 LGHNA and CDR2 YNFKEQ. This CDR3 region has 16 residues. The CDR3 spells CASSQSTGRGPYEQYF. Written as DNA, the CDR3 is TGTGCCAGCAGCCAATCGACAGGTAGGGGCCCCTACGAGCAGTACTTC.

The chain carries TRBV6-6 and TRBJ2-7; the D gene is possibly TRBD1 (5 bases). Germline V lookup: CDR1 MNHNY, CDR2 SVGAGI (reference sequence). V was trimmed by 6 bases and J by 3 bases, leaving 9 bases between them. The CDR3 extends over 12 amino acids. The DNA for the CDR3 is TGTGCCAGCAGGCAAGGGGTCTACGAGCAGTACTTC. It codes for CASRQGVYEQYF.

The chain recombines TRBV6-6 with TRBJ2-1, with 9 bases aligning to TRBD2. J was trimmed by 7 bases and V by 8 bases; bases with no gene match: 9. The CDR3 has 14 residues. Germline lookup yields CDR1 MNHNY and CDR2 SVGAGI (reference sequence). The CDR3 DNA follows: TGTGCCAGCCTTGTTAGCGGGAGAGAGAATGAGCAGTTCTTC. It encodes CASLVSGRENEQFF.